One T cell receptor (beta chain) is described in this entry. The CDR3 spans 16 residues. After removal of 3 bases from V and 4 bases from J, the junction contained 9 bases not matched to a gene. Germline V gene sequence: CDR1 LGHNA, CDR2 YSLEER. TCRdb's copy holds only in-frame clones and misses some; the assay was immunoSEQ multiplex PCR. The sample holds over 55,000 clones, approximately 80% seen once. This entry is derived from a study of OX40 agonist ivuxolimab in advanced cancers. Sequenced material: CD4+ or CD8+ T cells sorted from blood, taken in a trial of the OX40 agonist ivuxolimab. The chain recombines TRBV4-3 with TRBJ2-1; the match to TRBD1 covers 7 bases. This receptor was identified in an adult with an advanced solid tumor such as melanoma, head and neck, liver or kidney cancer. In DNA, the CDR3 is TGCGCCAGCAGCCAGACCCACAGGGGCCAATACAATGAGCAGTTCTTC. Translated, it gives CASSQTHRGQYNEQFF.